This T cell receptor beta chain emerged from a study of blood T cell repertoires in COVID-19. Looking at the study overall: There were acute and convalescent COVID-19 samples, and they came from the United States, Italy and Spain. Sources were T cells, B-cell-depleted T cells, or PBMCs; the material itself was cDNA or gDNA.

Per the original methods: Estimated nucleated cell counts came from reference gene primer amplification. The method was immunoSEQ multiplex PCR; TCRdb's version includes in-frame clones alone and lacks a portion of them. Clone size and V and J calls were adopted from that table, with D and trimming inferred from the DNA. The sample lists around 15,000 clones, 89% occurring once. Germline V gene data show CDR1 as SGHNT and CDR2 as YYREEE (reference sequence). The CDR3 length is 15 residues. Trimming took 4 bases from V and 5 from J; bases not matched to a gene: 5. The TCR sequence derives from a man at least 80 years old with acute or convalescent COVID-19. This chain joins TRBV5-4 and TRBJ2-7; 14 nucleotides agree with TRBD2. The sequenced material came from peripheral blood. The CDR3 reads CASSTGTSGSDEQYF. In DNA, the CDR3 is TGTGCCAGCAGCACCGGGACTAGCGGGAGTGACGAGCAGTACTTC.